Following are 7 T cell receptor beta chains from one sample sequenced in a study of blood T cells in healthy people across ages. The use of a sample-barcoded 5' primer and a J-beta primer mix characterized a second PCR of roughly 6 to 11 cycles. TCRdb re-analysed the 5' RACE reads in MiXCR, keeping a single row per CDR3 protein. The sample lists hundreds of thousands of distinct CDR3 sequences; about 43% were seen once. Sequenced sample: blood. The receptors derive from a man older than 75 in good health.

This clonotype was detected many times. J is TRBJ2-3 and V is TRBV29-1, with 8 bases aligning to TRBD1. The V gene end was trimmed by 4 bases and the J gene end by 4 bases; junction bases not matched to a gene: 4. Germline V CDR1 and CDR2: SQVTM, ANQGSEA. The length of the CDR3 is 13 residues. Written as DNA, the CDR3 is TGCAGCGTTGGACAGGGGCGAGCAGATACGCAGTATTTT. Residues: CSVGQGRADTQYF.

The chain links TRBV20-1 to TRBJ2-4; D unclear. The J call may be in error: the DNA end matches TRBJ2-7 better. This CDR3 contains 13 residues. CDR1 and CDR2 from the germline V gene are DFQATT and SNEGSKA (reference sequence). CDR3 sequence: CSAYFFQTCEQYF. The CDR3 nucleotides are TGCAGTGCTTATTTCTTTCAAACCTGCGAGCAGTACTTC.

The rearrangement uses TRBV12-3 or TRBV12-4 and TRBJ2-5, with D uncertain. The CDR3 has 15 amino acids. V gave up 5 bases and J gave up 6 bases, with 19 bases separating them. The chain's CDR3 is CASSETPVESKTQYF. The CDR3 coding sequence is TGTGCCAGCAGTGAGACCCCCGTAGAGAGTAAGACCCAGTACTTC.

There are many counts of this clonotype. The V call is TRBV2, the J call TRBJ2-1, with D perhaps matching TRBD1 (6 bases). Germline V gene lookup returns CDR1 SNHLY and CDR2 FYNNEI. Trimming removed 4 bases at V and 4 bases at J, with 8 bases between. CDR3 size: 13 residues. CDR3 DNA: TGTGCCAGCAGTGGACAGGAGTACAATGAGCAGTTCTTC. Protein: CASSGQEYNEQFF.

Remarks on this clonotype: Relative to the germline gene, one junction end is altered; a read error may explain this. V gene TRBV4-2 combines with J gene TRBJ2-1, with D maybe TRBD2 (5 bases). This CDR3 comprises 16 residues. CDR1 and CDR2 (germline): LGHNA, YNFKEQ. CDR3 in DNA: TGTGCCAGCAGCCAGGGCGGCTTGGACTCCAACAATGAGCAGTTCTTC. Encoded protein: CASSQGGLDSNNEQFF.

The J gene is TRBJ2-1, the V gene TRBV9; 12 bases map to TRBD2. Trimming at V came to 3 bases and at J to 1 base, leaving 2 bases not matched to a gene. The CDR3 has 16 residues. Germline loops: CDR1 SGDLS, CDR2 YYNGEE. The CDR3 nucleotides read TGTGCCAGCAGCGGGACTAGCGGGAAATCCTACAATGAGCAGTTCTTC. As protein: CASSGTSGKSYNEQFF.

Details on this clonotype: Mismatch with germline at one junction end may stem from a read error. This sequence joins TRBV5-5 and TRBJ2-1; 13 bases line up with TRBD2. CDR1 is SGHKS and CDR2 is YYEKEE in the germline V gene (reference sequence). This CDR3 spans 19 amino acids. DNA of the CDR3: TGTGCCAGCAGCTTGAGTGGGCAGGTGGGACTAGCGGGGTACAGTGAGCAGTTCTTC. This translates into CASSLSGQVGLAGYSEQFF.